Listed below are T cell receptor beta chains from one sample, sequenced in a study of T cells in Graves' hyperthyroidism and ophthalmopathy. Using its own MiXCR run on the multiplex PCR reads, TCRdb lists one record per CDR3 protein. The data contain a few hundred thousand distinct CDR3 sequences, around 15% of them singletons. The sample taken for sequencing was blood. These receptor sequences come from a woman between 40 and 50 years old with Graves' ophthalmopathy. Each CDR3 is given with its conserved first and last residue. D genes are given only for firm matches. Clone size is given for some rows only: seen once, a few or many times, or a class if the clone is expanded.

>many|TRBV2|TRBD2|TRBJ2-1
TGTGCCAGCGTGGGGACTAGCGGGGGGGCGTACAATGAGCAGTTCTTC
CASVGTSGGAYNEQFF
>many|TRBV11-2|NA|TRBJ2-2
TGTGCCAGCAGGGTACAGGGGAACACCGGGGAGCTGTTTTTT
CASRVQGNTGELFF
>few|TRBV3-1|TRBD2|TRBJ2-3
TGTGCCAGCAGCCGGCAAGGGCTGCCTAGCGGGAGCCTCACAGATACGCAGTATTTT
CASSRQGLPSGSLTDTQYF
>NA|TRBV6-5|NA|TRBJ2-7
TGTGCCAGCAGTTACTCTGTGGGGGGACAGTGGATCCCAGACGAGCAGTACTTC
CASSYSVGGQWIPDEQYF
>few|TRBV5-1|NA|TRBJ1-6
TGCGCCAGCAGCTTGGCCCCAGAAATTAATTCACCCCTCCACTTT
CASSLAPEINSPLHF
>NA|TRBV12-3/TRBV12-4|TRBD2|TRBJ2-1
TGTGCCAGCAGTTTTGCCCCCGGGGGGGGGCTCGGGGAGCAGTTCTTC
CASSFAPGGGLGEQFF
>NA|TRBV20-1|NA|TRBJ2-4
TGCAGTGCTAGAGGAAAGGCTTTTGACGTTGGGGCCAAAAACATTCAGTACTTC
CSARGKAFDVGAKNIQYF
>few|TRBV3-1|NA|TRBJ1-1
TGTGCCAGCAGTTGGGGGGGGTTCGGGAACACTGAAGCTTTCTTT
CASSWGGFGNTEAFF
>many|TRBV29-1|NA|TRBJ1-5
TGCAGCGTTGTCGGTACGGGGGCGGGTAATCAGCCCCAGCATTTT
CSVVGTGAGNQPQHF
>many|TRBV2|NA|TRBJ2-3
TGTGCCAGCAGTGAATTAGTTGTTACAGATACGCAGTATTTT
CASSELVVTDTQYF
>many|TRBV20-1|NA|TRBJ1-6
TGCAGTGCTAGAGGCCAGGGGCGATCACCCCTCCACTTT
CSARGQGRSPLHF
>many|TRBV6-1|TRBD2|TRBJ2-7
TGTGCCAGCACCTATAGTGTGTCTAGCGGGAGCGTACTTATATACGAGCAGTACTTC
CASTYSVSSGSVLIYEQYF
>NA|TRBV2|TRBD2|TRBJ2-7
TGTGCCAGCAGTGAGTGGGGACTAGCGGGAGTCGAGCAGTACTTC
CASSEWGLAGVEQYF
>many|TRBV15|TRBD2|TRBJ2-1
TGTGCCACCAGCAGAGATCCGGGAGGCCGGGACGATGAGCAGTTCTTC
CATSRDPGGRDDEQFF
>many|TRBV20-1|TRBD2|TRBJ2-3
TGCAGTGCTTTGGGCGGGGGGGGGAGCACAGATACGCAGTATTTT
CSALGGGGSTDTQYF
>many|TRBV20-1|TRBD2|TRBJ2-5
TGCAGTGCTAGGCAAGGAGCGGGGGCCCCGACGGAGACCCAGTACTTC
CSARQGAGAPTETQYF
>many|TRBV7-9|NA|TRBJ1-2
TGTGCCAGCAGCTTGCCCCGGGACACCGTTTATGGCTACACCTTC
CASSLPRDTVYGYTF
>many|TRBV14|NA|TRBJ2-2
TGTGCCAGCAGCCAAGTTCGGGCCGGGGAGCTGTTTTTT
CASSQVRAGELFF
>NA|TRBV7-9|TRBD1|TRBJ1-2
TGTGCCATACCCGGGGACAGGGGCCACTATGGCTACACCTTC
CAIPGDRGHYGYTF
>NA|TRBV7-9|NA|TRBJ2-2
TGTGCCAGCAGCTCCATTGCTGGGGAGCTGTTTTTT
CASSSIAGELFF
>many|TRBV6-6|TRBD2|TRBJ2-7
TGTGCCAGCAGTTACTCCCCTAGCGGGACCTACGAGCAGTACTTC
CASSYSPSGTYEQYF
>many|TRBV10-3|NA|TRBJ2-5
TGTGCCATCAGTGAGGCCTCTGGACAAGTAGTCAAGAAAGAGACCCAGTACTTC
CAISEASGQVVKKETQYF
>few|TRBV3-1|TRBD1|TRBJ1-1
TGTGCCAGCAGCCAAGTCGCATTACAGGGGGACACTGAAGCTTTCTTT
CASSQVALQGDTEAFF
>NA|TRBV20-1|TRBD1|TRBJ1-4
TGCAGTGCCCGCCCAGGGGGCGCAGAAAAACTGTTTTTT
CSARPGGAEKLFF
>NA|TRBV4-1|TRBD1|TRBJ2-1
TGCGCCAGCAGCCTCTTTGGACAGGCGACGTACAATGAGCAGTTCTTC
CASSLFGQATYNEQFF
>once|TRBV6-1|NA|TRBJ1-2
TGTGCCAGCAGTGAGGGCCCGGGGTATGGCTACACCTTC
CASSEGPGYGYTF
>NA|TRBV10-2|NA|TRBJ2-5
TGCGCCAGCAGTGGGGCAGGGGTAGAGACCCAGTACTTC
CASSGAGVETQYF
>many|TRBV28|NA|TRBJ2-2
TGTGCCAGCACCCCGGGAGCGGAAGGGACCGGGGAGCTGTTTTTT
CASTPGAEGTGELFF
>many|TRBV2|NA|TRBJ2-1
TGTGCCAGCAGTGAGAGCAGCTTTGAGCAGTTCTTC
CASSESSFEQFF
>NA|TRBV20-1|NA|TRBJ2-3
TGCAGTGCTAGATCGATCGCTAATACGCAGTATTTT
CSARSIANTQYF
>many|TRBV2|NA|TRBJ1-1
TGTGCCAGCAGTGAATTGGGTGGGGCTTTCTTT
CASSELGGAFF
>few|TRBV20-1|NA|TRBJ1-1
TGCAGTGCTAGGAGAGGGTACACTGAAGCTTTCTTT
CSARRGYTEAFF
>NA|TRBV9|NA|TRBJ1-1
TGTGCCAGCAGCGTGGGACACGGGAACACTGAAGCTTTCTTT
CASSVGHGNTEAFF
>NA|TRBV9|NA|TRBJ1-4
TGTGCCAGCAGCCCCGGAATTGGGGGAGGGCTCGAAAAACTGTTTTTT
CASSPGIGGGLEKLFF
>NA|TRBV3-1|TRBD1|TRBJ2-1
TGTGCCAGCAGCCGATGGACAGGGGTTATTATAAATGAGCAGTTCTTC
CASSRWTGVIINEQFF
>many|TRBV2|TRBD1|TRBJ2-7
TGTGCCAGCAGTTCAGGCGGAGACAGGGGAAACTACGAGCAGTACTTC
CASSSGGDRGNYEQYF
>many|TRBV2|NA|TRBJ1-1
TGTGCCAGCAGTTGGACAGTAGGGAACACTGAAGCTTTCTTT
CASSWTVGNTEAFF
>many|TRBV2|TRBD2|TRBJ2-4
TGTGCCAGCAGACTAGCGGGAGGGACAAACATTCAGTACTTC
CASRLAGGTNIQYF
>many|TRBV28|TRBD2|TRBJ2-1
TGTGCCAGCAGTTCAGATACTAGCGGGAGGACTTTAATGCATGAGCAGTTCTTC
CASSSDTSGRTLMHEQFF
>few|TRBV28|TRBD1|TRBJ2-7
TGTGCCAGCAGTATGCCCGGGACAGGGGGCAGCTACGAGCAGTACTTC
CASSMPGTGGSYEQYF
>NA|TRBV10-2|NA|TRBJ2-5
TGCGCCAGCAGTGAAAAGCCGGAGACCCAGTACTTC
CASSEKPETQYF
>NA|TRBV6-1|NA|TRBJ2-3
TGTGCCAGCAGTGATTCGGGACGCGGAGATACGCAGTATTTT
CASSDSGRGDTQYF
>many|TRBV6-2/TRBV6-3|TRBD1|TRBJ1-2
TGTGCCAGCAGAGCCGACAGGGTTGGTGACTATGGCTACACCTTC
CASRADRVGDYGYTF
>NA|TRBV6-1|NA|TRBJ1-5
TGTGCCAGCAGCGCCGGGACAAGTCAGCCCCAGCATTTT
CASSAGTSQPQHF
>NA|TRBV7-9|TRBD2|TRBJ2-3
TGTGCCAGCAGCCCGGGACTAGCGGGTGGCATTGATACGCAGTATTTT
CASSPGLAGGIDTQYF
>NA|TRBV6-1|TRBD2|TRBJ2-1
TGTGCCAGCAGCCGTATCGAGGGGAGGGGAGATGAGCAGTTCTTC
CASSRIEGRGDEQFF
>many|TRBV6-5|NA|TRBJ2-3
TGTGCCAGCAGTTACAACCTAGAGAAGTTAAGCACAGATACGCAGTATTTT
CASSYNLEKLSTDTQYF
>many|TRBV2|NA|TRBJ2-4
TGTGCCAGCAGTGATCTGGGCAGTGGGGCTGGGGTCAAAAACATTCAGTACTTC
CASSDLGSGAGVKNIQYF
>many|TRBV28|NA|TRBJ2-7
TGTGCCAGCAGTTCCCTCGGAGAGACCTACGAGCAGTACTTC
CASSSLGETYEQYF
>few|TRBV10-3|NA|TRBJ2-3
TGTGCCATCAGTGAGCGGCAGAACACAGATACGCAGTATTTT
CAISERQNTDTQYF
>many|TRBV7-8|NA|TRBJ2-7
TGTGCCAGCAGCTTAGGGGCAGGAGGAGGGTACGAGCAGTACTTC
CASSLGAGGGYEQYF
>few|TRBV4-1|NA|TRBJ2-5
TGCGCCAGCAGCCAGGCGGGACTGTTAGGCCAAGAGACCCAGTACTTC
CASSQAGLLGQETQYF
>many|TRBV5-1|TRBD2|TRBJ2-3
TGCGCCAGCACATATAGCGGGGGGTCAGATACGCAGTATTTT
CASTYSGGSDTQYF
>many|TRBV28|TRBD2|TRBJ2-7
TGTGCCAGCAGCTCCCCCGCAGGGTTCCTAGCGGGCCTCTCCTACGAGCAGTACTTC
CASSSPAGFLAGLSYEQYF
>many|TRBV7-2|NA|TRBJ2-1
TGTGCCAGCAGCTTATTCCAGGGCCCTTACAATGAGCAGTTCTTC
CASSLFQGPYNEQFF
>NA|TRBV2|TRBD2|TRBJ2-1
TGTGCCAGTCAGTTTACTAGCGGAATTTACAATGAGCAGTTCTTC
CASQFTSGIYNEQFF
>NA|TRBV4-1|TRBD1|TRBJ2-7
TGCGCCAGCAGCCAACTTTGGGACAGCCCCTACGAGCAGTACTTC
CASSQLWDSPYEQYF
>NA|TRBV6-1|TRBD1|TRBJ2-3
TGTGCCAGCAGCCCTTCGACAGGGGAGGATACGCAGTATTTT
CASSPSTGEDTQYF
>few|TRBV19|NA|TRBJ1-1
TGTGCTGCGGGACGGGACGAGACTGAAGCTTTCTTT
CAAGRDETEAFF
>many|TRBV6-1|NA|TRBJ2-7
TGTGCCAGCACAACGTCGGGAAGAACCTACGAGCAGTACTTC
CASTTSGRTYEQYF